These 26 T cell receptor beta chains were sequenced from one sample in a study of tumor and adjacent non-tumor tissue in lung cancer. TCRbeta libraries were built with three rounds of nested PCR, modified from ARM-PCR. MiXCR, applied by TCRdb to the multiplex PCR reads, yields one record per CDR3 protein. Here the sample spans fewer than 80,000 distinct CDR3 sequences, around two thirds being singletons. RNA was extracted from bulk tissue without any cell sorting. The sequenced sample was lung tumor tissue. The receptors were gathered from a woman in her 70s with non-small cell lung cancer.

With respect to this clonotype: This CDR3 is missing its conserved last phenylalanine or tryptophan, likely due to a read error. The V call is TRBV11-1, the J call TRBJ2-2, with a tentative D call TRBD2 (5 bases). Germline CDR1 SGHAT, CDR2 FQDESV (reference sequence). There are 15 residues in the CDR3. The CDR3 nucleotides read TGTGCCAGCAGCTTAGAGAGCGGTTACACCAGGGAGCTGTTTTAT. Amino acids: CASSLESGYTRELFY.

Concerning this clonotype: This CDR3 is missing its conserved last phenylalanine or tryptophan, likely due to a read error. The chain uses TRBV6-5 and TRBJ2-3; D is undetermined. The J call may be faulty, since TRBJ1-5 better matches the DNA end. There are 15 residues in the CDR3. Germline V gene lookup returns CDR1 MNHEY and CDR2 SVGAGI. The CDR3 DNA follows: TGTGTCAGCAGTTACTCGTTTATGAACACAGATACGCAGCATCTT. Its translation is CVSSYSFMNTDTQHL.

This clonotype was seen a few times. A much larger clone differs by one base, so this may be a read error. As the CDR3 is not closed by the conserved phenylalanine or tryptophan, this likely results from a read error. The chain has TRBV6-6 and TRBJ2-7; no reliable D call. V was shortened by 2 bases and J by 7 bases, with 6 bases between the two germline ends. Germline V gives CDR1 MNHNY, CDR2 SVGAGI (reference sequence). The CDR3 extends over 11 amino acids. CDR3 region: CASSYQAEQYL. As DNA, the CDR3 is TGTGCCAGCAGTTACCAAGCGGAGCAGTACTTA.

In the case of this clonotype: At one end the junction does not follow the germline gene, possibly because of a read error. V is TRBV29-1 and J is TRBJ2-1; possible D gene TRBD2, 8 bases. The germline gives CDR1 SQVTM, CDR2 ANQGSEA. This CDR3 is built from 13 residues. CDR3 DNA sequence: TGTAGCGGGGAGACAGGGTCGTGGAATGAGCAGTCCTTC. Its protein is CSGETGSWNEQSF.

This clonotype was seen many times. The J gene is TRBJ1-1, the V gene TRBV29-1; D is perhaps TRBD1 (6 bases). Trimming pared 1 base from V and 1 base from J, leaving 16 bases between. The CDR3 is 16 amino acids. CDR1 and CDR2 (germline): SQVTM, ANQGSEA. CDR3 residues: CSVEGRGGAQNTEAFF. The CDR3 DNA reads TGCAGCGTTGAAGGGCGGGGGGGGGCCCAGAACACTGAAGCTTTCTTT.

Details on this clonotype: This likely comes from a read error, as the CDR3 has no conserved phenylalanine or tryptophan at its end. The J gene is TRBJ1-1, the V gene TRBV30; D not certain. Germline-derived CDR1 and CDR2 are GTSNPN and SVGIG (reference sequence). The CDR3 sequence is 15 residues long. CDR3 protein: CAWSVFTASNAEAFY. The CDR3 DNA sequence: TGTGCCTGGAGTGTATTTACAGCCTCGAACGCTGAAGCTTTCTAT.

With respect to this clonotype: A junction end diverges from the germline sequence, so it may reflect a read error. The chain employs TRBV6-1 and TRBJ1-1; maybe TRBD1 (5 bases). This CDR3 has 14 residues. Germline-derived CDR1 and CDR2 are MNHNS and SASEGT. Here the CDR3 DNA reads TGTGCCAGCACCCTGACGACAGAGAACACTGAAACTTTCTTT. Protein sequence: CASTLTTENTETFF.

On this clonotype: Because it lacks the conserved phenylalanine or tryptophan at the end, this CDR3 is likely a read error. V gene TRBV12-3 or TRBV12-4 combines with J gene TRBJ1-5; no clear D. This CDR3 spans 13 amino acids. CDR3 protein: CASSLARDQPQHY. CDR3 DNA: TGTGCCAGCAGTTTAGCACGGGATCAGCCGCAGCATTAT.

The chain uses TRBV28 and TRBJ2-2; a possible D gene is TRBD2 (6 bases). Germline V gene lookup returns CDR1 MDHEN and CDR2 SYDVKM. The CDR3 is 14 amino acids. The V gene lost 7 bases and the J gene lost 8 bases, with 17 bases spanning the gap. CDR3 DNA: TGTGCCAGCACGCACGGAGGGAGCACGGGGGAGCTGTTTTTT. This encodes CASTHGGSTGELFF.

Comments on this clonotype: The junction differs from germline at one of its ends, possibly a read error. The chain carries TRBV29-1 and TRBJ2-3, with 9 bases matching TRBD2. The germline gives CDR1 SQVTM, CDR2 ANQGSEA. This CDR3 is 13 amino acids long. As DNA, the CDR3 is TGCAGCGTTCTTCTAGCGGGAACCGATACGCAATATTTT. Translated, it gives CSVLLAGTDTQYF.

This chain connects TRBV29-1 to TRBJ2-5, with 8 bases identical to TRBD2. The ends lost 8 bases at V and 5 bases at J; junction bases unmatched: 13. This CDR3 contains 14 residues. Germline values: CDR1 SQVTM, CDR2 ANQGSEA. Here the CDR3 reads CSIGRASGGETQYF. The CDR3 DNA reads TGCAGCATTGGTCGGGCCTCGGGAGGGGAGACCCAGTACTTC.

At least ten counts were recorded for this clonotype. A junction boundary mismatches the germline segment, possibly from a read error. The CDR3 bases are TGCAGTGCTAGAGCGGGACAGCTTCATGGGTTC. It codes for CSARAGQLHGF. This chain joins TRBV20-1 and TRBJ2-7; 7 nucleotides match TRBD1. Per germline, CDR1 DFQATT and CDR2 SNEGSKA (reference sequence). The length of the CDR3 is 11 residues.

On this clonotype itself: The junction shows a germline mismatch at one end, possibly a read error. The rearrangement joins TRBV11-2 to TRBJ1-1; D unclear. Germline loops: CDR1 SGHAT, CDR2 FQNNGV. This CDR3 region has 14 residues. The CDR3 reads CANSLMVANTEASF. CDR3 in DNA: TGTGCCAACAGCTTAATGGTCGCGAACACTGAAGCTTCCTTT.

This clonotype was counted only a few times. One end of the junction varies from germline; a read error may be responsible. CDR3 nucleotide sequence: TGCGCCAACAGCTGGATGGACAGGGACGAGCAGTACTTC. Translated: CANSWMDRDEQYF. J is TRBJ2-7 and V is TRBV5-1, with TRBD1 matching over 8 bases. Germline V CDR1 and CDR2: SGHRS, YFSETQ. The CDR3 loop spans 13 amino acids.

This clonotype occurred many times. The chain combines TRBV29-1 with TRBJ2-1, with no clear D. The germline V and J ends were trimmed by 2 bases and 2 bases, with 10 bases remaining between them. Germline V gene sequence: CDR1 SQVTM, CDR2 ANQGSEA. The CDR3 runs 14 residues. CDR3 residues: CSVESSSPYNEQFF. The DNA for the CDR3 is TGCAGCGTTGAAAGTTCTTCCCCCTACAATGAGCAGTTCTTC.

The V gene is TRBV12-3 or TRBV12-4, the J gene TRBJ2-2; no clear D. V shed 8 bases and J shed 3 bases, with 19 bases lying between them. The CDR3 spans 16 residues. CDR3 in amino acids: CASRTAYARDTGELFF. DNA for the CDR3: TGTGCCAGCCGAACGGCGTACGCAAGGGACACCGGGGAGCTGTTTTTT.

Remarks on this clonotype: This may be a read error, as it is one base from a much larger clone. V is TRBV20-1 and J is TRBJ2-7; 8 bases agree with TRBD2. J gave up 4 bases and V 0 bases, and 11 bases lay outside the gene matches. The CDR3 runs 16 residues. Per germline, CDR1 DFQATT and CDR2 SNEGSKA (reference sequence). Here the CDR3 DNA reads TGCAGTGCTAGAGATGAGGGACTAGAGGGAAAATACGAGCAGTACTTC. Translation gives CSARDEGLEGKYEQYF.

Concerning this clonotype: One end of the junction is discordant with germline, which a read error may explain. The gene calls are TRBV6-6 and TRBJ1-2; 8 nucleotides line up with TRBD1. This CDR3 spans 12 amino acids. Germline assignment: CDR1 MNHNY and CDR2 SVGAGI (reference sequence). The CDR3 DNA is TGTGTCAGCAGAGCAGGGGGCTTAGGCTACACTTTC. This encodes CVSRAGGLGYTF.

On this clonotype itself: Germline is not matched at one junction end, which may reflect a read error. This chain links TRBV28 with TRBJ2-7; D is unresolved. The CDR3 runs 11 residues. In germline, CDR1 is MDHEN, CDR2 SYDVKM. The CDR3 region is CASNQRYEQYF. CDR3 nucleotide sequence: TGTGCAAGCAACCAACGATACGAGCAGTACTTC.

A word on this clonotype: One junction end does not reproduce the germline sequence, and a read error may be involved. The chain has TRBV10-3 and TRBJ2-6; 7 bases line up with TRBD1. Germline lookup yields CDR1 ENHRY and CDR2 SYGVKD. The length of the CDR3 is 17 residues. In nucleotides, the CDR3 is TGTGCCATCAGTGGACAGACAGGGAACTCTGGGGTCAACGTACTGACTTTC. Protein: CAISGQTGNSGVNVLTF.

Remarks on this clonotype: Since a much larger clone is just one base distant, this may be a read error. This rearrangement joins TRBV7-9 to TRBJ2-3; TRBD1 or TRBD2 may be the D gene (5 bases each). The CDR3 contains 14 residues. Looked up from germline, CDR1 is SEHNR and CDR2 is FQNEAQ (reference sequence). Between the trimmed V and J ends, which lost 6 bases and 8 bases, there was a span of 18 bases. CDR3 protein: CASRPRGVAPTQYF. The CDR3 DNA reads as TGTGCCAGCAGACCAAGAGGGGTGGCTCCTACGCAGTATTTT.

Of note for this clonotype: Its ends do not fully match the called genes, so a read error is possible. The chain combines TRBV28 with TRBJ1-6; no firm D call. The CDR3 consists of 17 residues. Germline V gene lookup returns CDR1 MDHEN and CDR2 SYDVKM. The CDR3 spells CASSFPAVSSYDSPLHF. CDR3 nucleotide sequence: TGTGCCAGCAGTTTCCCAGCAGTGAGCTCCTATGATTCACCCCTCCACTTT.

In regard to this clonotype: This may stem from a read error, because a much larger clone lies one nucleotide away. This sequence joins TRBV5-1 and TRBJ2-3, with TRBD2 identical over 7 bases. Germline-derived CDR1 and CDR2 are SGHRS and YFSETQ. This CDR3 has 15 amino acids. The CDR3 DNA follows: TGCGCCGGCAGCTTGGCCGGGGGGAGCACAGATACGCAGTATTTT. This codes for CAGSLAGGSTDTQYF.

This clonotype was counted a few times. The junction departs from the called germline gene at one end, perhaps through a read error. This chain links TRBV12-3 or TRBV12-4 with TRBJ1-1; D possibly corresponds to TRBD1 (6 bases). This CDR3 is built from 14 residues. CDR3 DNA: TGTGCCGGCAGCCAAACAGGGACTGACACTGAAGCTTTCTTT. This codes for CAGSQTGTDTEAFF.

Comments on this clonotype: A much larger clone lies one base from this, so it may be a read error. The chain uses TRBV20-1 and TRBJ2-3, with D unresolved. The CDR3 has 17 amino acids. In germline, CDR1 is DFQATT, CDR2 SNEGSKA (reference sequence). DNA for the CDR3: TGCAGTTCTAGAGATTTATTTGGTTCCAGCAGTACAGATACGCAGTATTTT. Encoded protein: CSSRDLFGSSSTDTQYF.

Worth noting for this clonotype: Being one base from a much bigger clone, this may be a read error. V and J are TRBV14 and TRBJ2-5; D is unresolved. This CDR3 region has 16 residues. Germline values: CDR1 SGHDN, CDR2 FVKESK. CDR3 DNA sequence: TGTACCAGCAGCCAACGCTCTCGTAAAACTCAAGAGACCCAGTACTTC. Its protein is CTSSQRSRKTQETQYF.